The rows below give T cell receptor beta chains drawn from one sample of a study of blood T cell repertoires in COVID-19. Sequencing used immunoSEQ multiplex PCR; TCRdb keeps in-frame clones, though not all of them. The sample has roughly 87,000 clones; less than 85% are singletons. Input material: peripheral blood. The receptors shown here come from a woman aged 60-75 years with acute or convalescent COVID-19. Both conserved end residues are part of each CDR3. D genes are given only for firm matches. Not all rows give a size; the values are once, few, many and, for expanded clones, a class.

clone_size,j_call,v_call,d_call,cdr3_aa,cdr3_nt
-,TRBJ2-2,TRBV10-2,-,CASSENTGWSGELFF,TGCGCCAGCAGTGAGAACACAGGGTGGTCCGGGGAGCTGTTTTTT
-,TRBJ2-7,TRBV7-8,TRBD1,CASSLGGQDYYEQYF,TGTGCCAGCAGCTTAGGGGGACAGGACTACTACGAGCAGTACTTC
-,TRBJ2-5,TRBV5-5,-,CASSWTPRTQGETQYF,TGTGCCAGCAGCTGGACCCCCCGGACTCAGGGGGAGACCCAGTACTTC
-,TRBJ1-1,TRBV18,-,CASSRGDTEAFF,TGTGCCAGCTCACGCGGGGACACTGAAGCTTTCTTT
-,TRBJ2-5,TRBV5-4,-,CASSRGAGETQYF,TGTGCCAGCAGTCGGGGGGCTGGGGAGACCCAGTACTTC
-,TRBJ2-3,TRBV19,TRBD2,CASSKGLAARTDTQYF,TGTGCCAGTAGTAAAGGACTAGCGGCGCGCACAGATACGCAGTATTTT
-,TRBJ1-4,TRBV30,-,CAWSGGLTGNEKLFF,TGTGCCTGGAGTGGGGGACTTACGGGGAATGAAAAACTGTTTTTT
few,TRBJ2-5,TRBV7-3,TRBD2,CASRRGASLETQYF,TGTGCCAGCCGGCGGGGGGCCTCATTAGAGACCCAGTACTTC
-,TRBJ1-6,TRBV10-3,-,CAISTGQHNSPLHF,TGTGCCATCAGTACCGGACAGCACAATTCACCCCTCCACTTT
-,TRBJ2-2,TRBV25-1,TRBD1,CASRDSGQGKIGELFF,TGTGCCAGCAGAGATTCGGGACAGGGGAAAATCGGGGAGCTGTTTTTT
-,TRBJ2-7,TRBV5-1,TRBD2,CASGNSGGTTPYEQYF,TGCGCCAGCGGGAATAGCGGGGGGACTACACCCTACGAGCAGTACTTC
-,TRBJ2-5,TRBV5-6,-,CASSWVRAKETQYF,TGTGCCAGCAGCTGGGTCAGGGCGAAAGAGACCCAGTACTTC
-,TRBJ1-6,TRBV6-5,-,CASSLQAGFGHF,TGTGCCAGCAGTCTCCAGGCGGGTTTTGGTCACTTT
-,TRBJ2-1,TRBV7-8,TRBD1,CASSLPGQGKNEQFF,TGTGCCAGCAGCTTACCGGGACAGGGGAAGAATGAGCAGTTCTTC
-,TRBJ2-5,TRBV4-3,TRBD1,CASSQETNRGWETQYF,TGCGCCAGCAGCCAAGAAACGAACAGGGGGTGGGAGACCCAGTACTTC
-,TRBJ2-5,TRBV4-2,TRBD2,CASSQPTGTSGGGETQYF,TGTGCCAGCAGCCAGCCAACCGGGACTAGCGGGGGAGGGGAGACCCAGTACTTC
-,TRBJ2-1,TRBV2,-,CASSPTEPSYNEQFF,TGTGCCAGCAGTCCGACTGAGCCTTCCTACAATGAGCAGTTCTTC
-,TRBJ2-1,TRBV18,TRBD2,CASSPLAGGSSYNEQFF,TGTGCCAGCTCACCACTAGCGGGGGGGAGCTCCTACAATGAGCAGTTCTTC
-,TRBJ1-1,TRBV12-3/TRBV12-4,-,CASTTRGNTEAFF,TGTGCCAGCACAACGAGAGGAAACACTGAAGCTTTCTTT
-,TRBJ1-1,TRBV6-2/TRBV6-3,-,CASSSPGPGGIDGEAFF,TGTGCCAGCAGTTCTCCCGGTCCGGGGGGCATAGACGGTGAAGCTTTCTTT
-,TRBJ1-2,TRBV9,-,CASSVAPNPNYGYTF,TGTGCCAGCAGCGTGGCCCCGAACCCTAACTATGGCTACACCTTC
-,TRBJ1-3,TRBV12-3/TRBV12-4,-,CASSRDSGNTIYF,TGTGCCAGCAGCAGGGACTCGGGAAACACCATATATTTT
-,TRBJ2-1,TRBV7-3,TRBD2,CASSPQRGSYNEQFF,TGTGCCAGCAGCCCCCAGCGGGGGAGCTACAATGAGCAGTTCTTC
-,TRBJ1-1,TRBV30,-,CAWNPGQNTEAFF,TGTGCCTGGAATCCGGGACAAAACACTGAAGCTTTCTTT
-,TRBJ1-2,TRBV7-2,-,CASSLGGRALYGYTF,TGTGCCAGCAGCTTAGGAGGCAGGGCCCTCTATGGCTACACCTTC
once,TRBJ1-4,TRBV5-1,-,CASSPGPTNEKLFF,TGCGCCAGCAGCCCGGGTCCAACTAATGAAAAACTGTTTTTT
-,TRBJ2-3,TRBV4-1,TRBD2,CASSLSPSGVADTQYF,TGCGCCAGCAGCCTGTCGCCTAGCGGGGTAGCAGATACGCAGTATTTT
-,TRBJ2-1,TRBV11-1,TRBD2,CASSSPAGGLYNEQFF,TGTGCCAGCAGCTCTCCAGCGGGGGGCCTCTACAATGAGCAGTTCTTC
-,TRBJ1-2,TRBV19,TRBD1,CASRPYRGPFYGYTF,TGTGCCAGTAGACCTTACAGGGGGCCCTTCTATGGCTACACCTTC
-,TRBJ1-5,TRBV7-9,-,CASSFNNQPQHF,TGTGCCAGCAGCTTTAATAATCAGCCCCAGCATTTT
-,TRBJ1-1,TRBV4-2,-,CASSHPERGSEAFF,TGTGCCAGCAGCCACCCTGAGCGGGGTTCTGAAGCTTTCTTT
-,TRBJ2-1,TRBV7-3,-,CASSSLGGASYNEQFF,TGTGCCAGCAGCTCCCTAGGGGGGGCCTCCTACAATGAGCAGTTCTTC
-,TRBJ1-1,TRBV7-2,-,CASSLAGALEAFF,TGTGCCAGCAGCTTAGCTGGGGCCCTTGAAGCTTTCTTT
-,TRBJ2-3,TRBV6-2/TRBV6-3,-,CASSRSDRRDTQYF,TGTGCCAGCAGTCGCTCAGACAGGAGAGATACGCAGTATTTT
-,TRBJ1-2,TRBV7-8,-,CASSLVGQGNYGYTF,TGTGCCAGCAGCTTAGTGGGGCAGGGCAACTATGGCTACACCTTC
-,TRBJ1-1,TRBV5-1,TRBD1,CASSLVGRGQTEAFF,TGCGCCAGCAGCTTGGTAGGCAGGGGGCAAACTGAAGCTTTCTTT
-,TRBJ1-2,TRBV3-1/TRBV3-2,TRBD1,CASRPTGGNYGYTF,TGTGCCAGCAGACCGACAGGGGGGAACTATGGCTACACCTTC
-,TRBJ2-3,TRBV7-2,TRBD2,CASSETRTSGGDTQYF,TGTGCCAGCAGCGAGACCCGGACTAGCGGGGGGGATACGCAGTATTTT
-,TRBJ2-1,TRBV3-1/TRBV3-2,TRBD2,CASSQDKASGSNEQFF,TGTGCCAGCAGCCAAGATAAGGCTAGCGGGTCCAATGAGCAGTTCTTC
-,TRBJ2-7,TRBV30,-,CACPGGSSYEQYF,TGTGCCTGCCCAGGGGGGAGCTCCTACGAGCAGTACTTC
-,TRBJ1-1,TRBV18,TRBD1,CASSPGTGMNTEAFF,TGTGCCAGCTCACCAGGGACAGGGATGAACACTGAAGCTTTCTTT
-,TRBJ2-2,TRBV3-1/TRBV3-2,-,CASSHTNTGELFF,TGTGCCAGCAGCCACACAAACACCGGGGAGCTGTTTTTT
-,TRBJ2-7,TRBV18,TRBD2,CASSPGLPGLGTYEQYF,TGTGCCAGCTCACCCGGACTTCCGGGACTAGGGACCTACGAGCAGTACTTC
-,TRBJ1-1,TRBV28,-,CASSLSQEGTFAFF,TGTGCCAGCAGTTTATCTCAGGAGGGAACCTTTGCTTTCTTT
-,TRBJ2-3,TRBV28,-,CASTRSGRRTDTQYF,TGTGCCAGCACCCGCTCGGGAAGAAGAACAGATACGCAGTATTTT
-,TRBJ2-7,TRBV11-2,-,CASSLAQATYYEQYF,TGTGCCAGCAGCTTAGCGCAGGCCACGTACTACGAGCAGTACTTC
-,TRBJ1-1,TRBV30,TRBD1,CAWTRGVNTEAFF,TGTGCCTGGACCAGGGGGGTGAACACTGAAGCTTTCTTT
-,TRBJ1-2,TRBV6-1,TRBD1,CASSEETGDGYTF,TGTGCCAGCAGTGAAGAGACAGGGGATGGCTACACCTTC
-,TRBJ2-1,TRBV7-6,TRBD2,CASSLTRGGTHNEQFF,TGTGCCAGCAGCTTAACACGCGGGGGTACTCACAATGAGCAGTTCTTC
once,TRBJ1-2,TRBV28,-,CASSAGNYGYTF,TGTGCCAGCAGTGCAGGGAACTATGGCTACACCTTC
-,TRBJ1-4,TRBV6-5,-,CASARMTGVEKLFF,TGTGCCAGCGCGCGAATGACAGGAGTTGAAAAACTGTTTTTT
-,TRBJ2-5,TRBV11-2,TRBD1,CAYETKPGTGVRETQYF,TGTGCTTACGAGACAAAGCCAGGGACAGGGGTGAGGGAGACCCAGTACTTC
-,TRBJ2-2,TRBV5-1,-,CASSRLSGTGGTGELFF,TGCGCCAGCAGCCGTCTTTCCGGGACCGGGGGTACCGGGGAGCTGTTTTTT
-,TRBJ2-2,TRBV2,TRBD2,CASGETSGLTGELFF,TGTGCCAGCGGGGAGACTAGCGGTCTTACCGGGGAGCTGTTTTTT
once,TRBJ1-2,TRBV19,TRBD1,CASTDRGQALYGYTF,TGTGCCAGTACCGATAGGGGACAGGCTCTCTATGGCTACACCTTC